The subject of this entry is one T cell receptor beta chain. Its antigen is unknown. No base quality information exists; no much larger clone differs at one position. CDR1 KGHDR and CDR2 SFDVKD are derived from the germline V gene. The CDR3 spans 17 residues, from the cysteine through the phenylalanine. CDR3 DNA is the only sequence kept; it has 51 bases, read in frame from the first base. Trimming removed 3 bases from V and 2 bases from J; the gene matches leave 4 bases unexplained. The instrument given in TCRdb is Illumina HiSeq 2500. TCR beta libraries were prepared by quantitative 5'-RACE with molecular barcodes. The paper's data handling went like this. Disease-linked TCR variants were identified with a new computational method built on a probabilistic model of VDJ rearrangement. In TCRdb, the public reads were trimmed at Q25 with fastp and aligned with MiXCR, with productive beta chains retained. Rows are combined by CDR3 protein, so each entry shows the most common genes and DNA. TCRdb, rather than the study authors, made the V and J calls. This sample holds 500,000 to 650,000 distinct CDR3 sequences; about 5.2% were observed only once. The ten most abundant clones make up roughly 3.3% of the sample.

The sample belongs to a study of CD8 T cells in ankylosing spondylitis (dated by TCRdb to about 2017). Context from the whole study: The study set out to find disease-linked TCR variants by profiling T cell receptor beta repertoires in ankylosing spondylitis patients and healthy donors. In total, the full study cohort was made up of nearly 110 healthy donors and roughly 27 ankylosing spondylitis patients. Peripheral blood was sampled, and synovial fluid was also collected from ankylosing spondylitis patients.

The full study reports these points: The disease-linked clones were reported as significantly enriched in matched synovial fluid samples from ankylosing spondylitis patients. Blood from ankylosing spondylitis patients appeared to be characterized by a TCR beta motif made up of about 8 highly homologous amino acid variants. Some motif variants had previously been reported in the synovial fluid and blood of reactive arthritis patients, which suggests shared mechanisms of disease initiation. A CD8+ phenotype was shown by the disease-linked clones, which were found at relatively low frequencies in peripheral blood.

The sample comprised blood, either unsorted or a sorted T cell fraction (not recorded which). This receptor was taken from a male donor with ankylosing spondylitis. The receptor chain draws on TRBV24-1 and TRBJ2-3, with 13 middle bases fitting TRBD2. The CDR3 has the sequence CATSDPTSGRTTDTQYF. The DNA sequence is given as TGTGCCACCAGTGATCCGACTAGCGGGAGGACCACAGATACGCAGTATTTT.